This TCR beta chain was obtained from a study of T cell repertoires in cytomegalovirus infection. Study context: Well-studied HLA-B-restricted epitopes and recently identified HLA-C-restricted epitopes of CMV were both used in the study.

A remark on this clonotype: No antigen is known for it.

Regarding the study as a whole: CMV-specific TCR beta clonotypes restricted by HLA-C dominated the ex vivo response. Summed public TCR beta family frequency identified CMV carriers bearing the relevant HLA.

J lost 8 bases, V lost 5 bases, and 7 bases had no gene match. The CDR3 runs 14 residues. TCRdb called the reads again in MiXCR, with one record for every CDR3 protein. The table has roughly 990,000 distinct CDR3 sequences, less than 35% seen once. This chain connects TRBV7-1 to TRBJ1-4; 8 bases are a match to TRBD1. TRBV7-1 is an ORF for which the function is uncertain. This TCR was recovered from a human donor in good health (CMV status not recorded). Some clones in this sample may be carry-over from other donors' samples. This specimen was cultured CD8+ T cells from PBMCs, taken from culture after CMV antigen stimulation. The CDR3 nucleotides are TGTGCCAGCAGCGCAGGGGGCGCGCAGGAAAAACTGTTTTTT. This codes for CASSAGGAQEKLFF.